This TCR beta chain was recorded in a study of cytomegalovirus exposure and HLA in healthy donors. A note on this clone: The antigen remains undetermined.

The study ran its PCR with 60 Vbeta and 13 Jbeta primers. Repertoires were generated with immunoSEQ multiplex PCR, while TCRdb's copy carries only in-frame clones and drops some. Of approximately 160,000 clones listed, about 77% are singletons. Study results and caveats: Analyses of presence/absence relied on an assumption of roughly uniform sequencing depth across donors.

CDR1 SGHAT and CDR2 FQNNGV come from the germline V gene. V was clipped by 7 bases and J by 7 bases, with 28 bases between them. This CDR3 comprises 17 residues. The sequence was obtained from a middle-aged woman in good health and CMV-seropositive. V usage is TRBV11-2 and J usage is TRBJ1-2; D uncertain. Material: PBMCs. CDR3 protein: CASTIPEDSPPRGGYTF. Here the CDR3 DNA reads TGTGCCAGCACCATCCCGGAGGACTCCCCTCCGCGGGGTGGCTACACCTTC.